The 16 T cell receptor beta chains given below trace back to one sample, sequenced in a study of a mutant IDH1 vaccine in newly diagnosed glioma. The antigens these receptors bind are not known. TCRdb's copy holds only in-frame clones and misses some; the assay was immunoSEQ multiplex PCR. The repertoire holds 31,000 or so clones, more than 75% seen once, with 11% in the top ten. Time point noted: week 35, safety follow-up. Topical imiquimod was applied with each vaccine dose, which held 300 ug of mutant IDH1 20-mer peptide. The source was PBMCs, collected from a glioma patient whose treatment included an IDH1 peptide vaccine. Source of these receptors: a woman aged 40 to 50 with glioma.

This chain uses TRBV7-2 with TRBJ1-4; D not certain. Per the germline V gene, CDR1 is SGHTA and CDR2 is FQGNSA. V dropped 7 bases and J dropped 12 bases, with 15 bases sitting between them. This CDR3 is built from 12 residues. The CDR3 here is CASTPLGPELFF. CDR3 coding DNA: TGTGCCAGCACCCCCCTCGGGCCCGAACTGTTTTTT. Drawing the rest from reference TRBV7-2 and TRBJ1-4, the complete variable domain is GAGVSQSPSNKVTEKGKDVELRCDPISGHTALYWYRQSLGQGLEFLIYFQGNSAPDKSGLPSDRFSAERTGGSVSTLTIQRTQQEDSAVYLCASTPLGPELFFGSGTQLSVL.

The chain combines TRBV13 with TRBJ1-1, with TRBD1 as a possible D gene (6 bases). CDR3 length: 15 amino acids. The V gene's germline CDR1 is PRHDT and CDR2 FYEKMQ (reference sequence). The V gene lost 3 bases and the J gene lost 3 bases, with 14 bases spanning the gap. Here the CDR3 DNA reads TGTGCCAGCAGCTTTCGGGGGCGGGTGGACACTGAAGCTTTCTTT. Amino acid sequence: CASSFRGRVDTEAFF.

This chain links TRBV2 with TRBJ2-1; D may correspond to TRBD1 or TRBD2 (5 bases each). The CDR3 runs to 15 residues. Per germline, CDR1 SNHLY and CDR2 FYNNEI. V shed 8 bases and J shed 4 bases, with 18 bases lying between them. The CDR3 loop reads CASGGKGRQYNEQFF. The DNA for the CDR3 is TGTGCCAGCGGGGGTAAGGGACGTCAGTACAATGAGCAGTTCTTC. Looking up the rest from reference TRBV2 and TRBJ2-1 gives the full variable domain: EPEVTQTPSHQVTQMGQEVILRCVPISNHLYFYWYRQILGQKVEFLVSFYNNEISEKSEIFDDQFSVERPDGSNFTLKIRSTKLEDSAMYFCASGGKGRQYNEQFFGPGTRLTVL.

The rearrangement uses TRBV7-2 and TRBJ2-5, with 9 nucleotides matching TRBD2. In germline, CDR1 is SGHTA, CDR2 FQGNSA. The junction had 16 bases not matched to a gene; V was cut back by 4 bases and J by 7 bases. This CDR3 region has 17 residues. CDR3 loop: CASSSTGATLAGATQYF. In nucleotides, the CDR3 is TGTGCCAGCAGCTCTACAGGGGCGACATTAGCGGGGGCGACCCAGTACTTC.

The genes are TRBV5-1 and TRBJ1-4; D may be TRBD1 (6 bases). Germline assignment: CDR1 SGHRS and CDR2 YFSETQ. This CDR3 contains 14 residues. Trimming pared 4 bases from V and 9 bases from J, leaving 16 bases between. The CDR3 DNA reads as TGCGCCAGCAGCGGTGGGGCAGGGGAACAAAAACTGTTTTTT. Its translation: CASSGGAGEQKLFF.

This clone was seen a handful of times. The gene calls are TRBV4-1 and TRBJ1-1; possible D gene TRBD1, 6 bases. The CDR3 is made up of 16 amino acids. Per the germline V gene, CDR1 is MGHRA and CDR2 is YSYEKL. V was cut by 3 bases and J by 3 bases, with 17 bases left in between. The CDR3 sequence: CASSHLEQGMHTEAFF. For the CDR3, the DNA is TGCGCCAGCAGCCACTTGGAACAGGGAATGCACACTGAAGCTTTCTTT.

This rearrangement joins TRBV5-1 to TRBJ2-3; 8 nucleotides agree with TRBD2. This CDR3 has 16 residues. CDR1 and CDR2 from the germline V gene are SGHRS and YFSETQ. Losses at the gene ends were 6 bases for V and 6 bases for J; bases not matched to a gene: 15. As DNA, the CDR3 is TGCGCCAGCACCCTGGGGTCCGGGGGGGCTGGGGATACGCAGTATTTT. Protein sequence: CASTLGSGGAGDTQYF.

This chain connects TRBV19 to TRBJ2-2; D is undetermined. The CDR3 sequence is 16 residues long. V gave up 5 bases and J gave up 6 bases, with 19 bases separating them. Per the germline V gene, CDR1 is LNHDA and CDR2 is SQIVND (reference sequence). CDR3 bases: TGTGCCAGTAGTTACCGGCAATACGGTTCGCCCGGGGAGCTGTTTTTT. Its translation is CASSYRQYGSPGELFF. Using reference TRBV19 and TRBJ2-2 for the parts outside the CDR3, the full variable domain is DGGITQSPKYLFRKEGQNVTLSCEQNLNHDAMYWYRQDPGQGLRLIYYSQIVNDFQKGDIAEGYSVSREKKESFPLTVTSAQKNPTAFYLCASSYRQYGSPGELFFGEGSRLTVL.

The V gene is TRBV30, the J gene TRBJ2-7; D is unclear. Germline-derived CDR1 and CDR2 are GTSNPN and SVGIG (reference sequence). V gave up 2 bases and J gave up 0 bases, with 14 bases separating them. This CDR3 is 15 amino acids long. The CDR3 DNA follows: TGTGCCTGGAGTCCTCTATGGGCTCCCTCCTACGAGCAGTACTTC. This gives the protein CAWSPLWAPSYEQYF. The whole variable domain, remainder taken from reference TRBV30 and TRBJ2-7, is SQTIHQWPATLVQPVGSPLSLECTVEGTSNPNLYWYRQAAGRGLQLLFYSVGIGQISSEVPQNLSASRPQDRQFILSSKKLLLSDSGFYLCAWSPLWAPSYEQYFGPGTRLTVT.

The chain has TRBV6-5 and TRBJ2-3, with unresolved D. Germline V lookup: CDR1 MNHEY, CDR2 SVGAGI. With 5 bases removed from V and 8 bases from J, the gap between germline ends came to 14 bases. This CDR3 is 13 amino acids long. Written as DNA, the CDR3 is TGTGCCAGCAGTAACGGACGATGGGGTACGCAGTATTTT. Amino acids: CASSNGRWGTQYF.

Only a few counts were recorded for this clone. The chain links TRBV7-9 to TRBJ2-5; 8 bases map to TRBD2. With V trimmed by 0 bases and J by 3 bases, 3 bases remained unmatched. This CDR3 is 15 amino acids long. Germline CDR1 is SEHNR and CDR2 is FQNEAQ (reference sequence). CDR3 protein: CASSLASGGKETQYF. The DNA for the CDR3 is TGTGCCAGCAGCTTAGCGTCGGGAGGGAAAGAGACCCAGTACTTC.

This rearrangement joins TRBV2 to TRBJ2-2; D remains ambiguous. Trimming stripped 7 bases from V and 4 bases from J, with 13 bases between. Germline CDR1 is SNHLY and CDR2 is FYNNEI. The CDR3 length is 14 residues. The CDR3 DNA is TGTGCCAGCATCGATCCCGGAATCACCGGGGAGCTGTTTTTT. It is translated as CASIDPGITGELFF.

This clone was seen once. The chain links TRBV11-2 to TRBJ1-5; no reliable D call. CDR1 SGHAT and CDR2 FQNNGV come from the germline V gene. The CDR3 totals 14 residues. V dropped 2 bases and J dropped 3 bases, with 8 bases sitting between them. CDR3 loop: CASSLNTINQPQHF. The CDR3 DNA reads as TGTGCCAGCAGCTTAAACACGATCAATCAGCCCCAGCATTTT.

The rearrangement links TRBV7-9 to TRBJ2-3; 10 nucleotides line up with TRBD2. J gave up 5 bases and V 7 bases, and 21 bases lay outside the gene matches. Germline V gene lookup returns CDR1 SEHNR and CDR2 FQNEAQ (reference sequence). This CDR3 spans 19 amino acids. CDR3 protein: CASTTVSGERGGIRDTQYF. CDR3 coding DNA: TGTGCCAGCACCACCGTCAGCGGAGAGCGGGGGGGAATTCGAGATACGCAGTATTTT.

This clone was counted only a few times. V gene TRBV5-6 combines with J gene TRBJ1-1, with D uncertain. Trimming took 4 bases from V and 4 from J, leaving 17 bases between them. The CDR3 loop spans 15 amino acids. The germline CDR1 and CDR2 sequences are SGHDT and YYEEEE. The CDR3 here is CASSTPGGGRTEAFF. As DNA, the CDR3 is TGTGCCAGCAGCACTCCGGGAGGAGGGCGCACTGAAGCTTTCTTT.

This clone was seen a handful of times. The chain links TRBV4-2 to TRBJ2-1; the D is unclear. Per germline, CDR1 LGHNA and CDR2 YNFKEQ. CDR3 length: 14 amino acids. Trimming took 5 bases from V and 8 from J, leaving 16 bases between them. CDR3 DNA: TGTGCCAGCAGCGCTCGCCCACCTGGGGATGAGCAGTTCTTC. This translates into CASSARPPGDEQFF.